The sequence of this TCR beta chain was determined in a study of blood T cell repertoires in COVID-19. Across the study: There were acute and convalescent COVID-19 samples, and they came from the United States, Italy and Spain. PBMCs, B-cell-depleted T cells, or T cells provided the cDNA or gDNA that made up the material.

Original analysis: Amplification of reference gene primers provided the estimated nucleated cell counts. Measured with immunoSEQ multiplex PCR; TCRdb has only the in-frame clones, and not every one. V and J calls and clone size follow that table, whereas D and trimming were derived from the DNA. The sample has 120,000 or so clones; around nine tenths are singletons. The V end lost 8 bases, the J end lost 13 bases, and 17 bases lay between the germline ends. The CDR3 runs 12 residues. CDR1 and CDR2 from the germline V gene are MNHNY and SVGAGI (reference sequence). The sequence was collected from a woman aged 50 to 65 with acute or convalescent COVID-19. Input material: peripheral blood. The chain links TRBV6-6 to TRBJ1-4, with D perhaps TRBD1 (5 bases). The CDR3 sequence: CASSRLRDRLFF. The CDR3 region has the DNA TGTGCCAGCTCACGGTTACGCGACAGACTGTTTTTT.